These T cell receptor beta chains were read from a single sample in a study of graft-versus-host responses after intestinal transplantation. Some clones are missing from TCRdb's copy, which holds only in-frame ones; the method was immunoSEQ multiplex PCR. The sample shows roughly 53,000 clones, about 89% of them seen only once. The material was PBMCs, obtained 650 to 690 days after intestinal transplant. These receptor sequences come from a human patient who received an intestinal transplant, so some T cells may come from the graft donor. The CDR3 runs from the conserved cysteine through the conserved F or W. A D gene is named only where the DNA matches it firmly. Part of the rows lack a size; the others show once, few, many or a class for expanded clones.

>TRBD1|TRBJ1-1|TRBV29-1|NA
CSGRQGGYTEAFF
TGCAGCGGGAGACAGGGGGGGTACACTGAAGCTTTCTTT
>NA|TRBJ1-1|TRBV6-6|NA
CASSPPIGANTEAFF
TGTGCCAGCAGTCCCCCTATTGGTGCGAACACTGAAGCTTTCTTT
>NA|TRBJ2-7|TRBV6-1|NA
CASSEPGAQSYEQYF
TGTGCCAGCAGTGAGCCAGGGGCCCAATCCTACGAGCAGTACTTC
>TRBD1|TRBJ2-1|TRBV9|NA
CASSRRTGESYNEQFF
TGTGCCAGCAGCAGACGGACAGGGGAGTCCTACAATGAGCAGTTCTTC
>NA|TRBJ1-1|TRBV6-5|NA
CASSFVLNTEAFF
TGTGCCAGCAGTTTTGTACTAAACACTGAAGCTTTCTTT
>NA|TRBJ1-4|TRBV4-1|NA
CASSLVGVTNEKLFF
TGCGCCAGCAGCCTTGTGGGTGTAACTAATGAAAAACTGTTTTTT
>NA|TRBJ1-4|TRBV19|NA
CATSRGINEKLFF
TGTGCCACCAGCCGGGGGATTAATGAAAAACTGTTTTTT
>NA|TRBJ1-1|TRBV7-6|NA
CASSLASGNTEAFF
TGTGCCAGCAGCTTAGCTTCAGGGAACACTGAAGCTTTCTTT
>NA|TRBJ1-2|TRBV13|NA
CASSFLTGADYGYTF
TGTGCCAGCAGCTTTCTGACAGGCGCAGACTATGGCTACACCTTC
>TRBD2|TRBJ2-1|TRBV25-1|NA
CASSVAGGSLMKYEQFF
TGTGCCAGCAGTGTAGCGGGGGGCTCCCTAATGAAGTATGAGCAGTTCTTC
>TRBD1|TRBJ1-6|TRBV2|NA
CASRRRTGLDSPLHF
TGTGCCAGCAGGCGGAGGACAGGGTTGGACTCACCCCTCCACTTT
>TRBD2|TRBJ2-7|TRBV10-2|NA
CASRGIAGDAYEQYF
TGCGCCAGCCGTGGTATAGCGGGGGACGCCTACGAGCAGTACTTC
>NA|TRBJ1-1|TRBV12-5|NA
CASGHEGRRTEAFF
TGTGCTAGTGGCCACGAAGGGCGGAGAACTGAAGCTTTCTTT
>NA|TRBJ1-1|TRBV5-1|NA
CASSLAEGAGKAFF
TGCGCCAGCAGCTTGGCCGAAGGCGCGGGGAAAGCTTTCTTT
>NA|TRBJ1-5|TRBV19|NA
CATLAADGGNQPQHF
TGTGCCACCTTAGCTGCCGACGGAGGCAATCAGCCCCAGCATTTT
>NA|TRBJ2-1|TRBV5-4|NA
CASSPGASSYNEQFF
TGTGCCAGCAGCCCGGGGGCCAGCTCCTACAATGAGCAGTTCTTC
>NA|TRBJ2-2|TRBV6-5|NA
CASSLTGIPGELFF
TGTGCCAGCAGCCTTACAGGGATCCCCGGGGAGCTGTTTTTT
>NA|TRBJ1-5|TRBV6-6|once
CASNDRDNQPQHF
TGTGCCAGCAACGACCGCGACAATCAGCCCCAGCATTTT
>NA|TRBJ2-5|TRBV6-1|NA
CASRLTGQETQYF
TGTGCCAGCAGGCTCACTGGGCAAGAGACCCAGTACTTC
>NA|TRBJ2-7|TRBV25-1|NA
CASGGFNDYEQYF
TGTGCCAGCGGAGGGTTCAATGACTACGAGCAGTACTTC